The 2 T cell receptor beta chains in this list originate from one sample, sequenced in a study of blood T cells in healthy people across ages (dated by TCRdb to the mid-2010s). The receptor library was made with 5' RACE. Sequencer: Illumina HiSeq 2500. A second roughly 6 to 12 cycle PCR used a sample-barcoded 5' primer and a J-beta primer mix. Starting from the raw public reads, TCRdb applied fastp trimming at Q25, assembled clones with MiXCR and retained in-frame beta chains. Rows are combined by CDR3 protein, so each entry shows the most common genes and DNA. The sample table lists approximately 790,000 distinct CDR3 sequences, under 80% of them with a count of one. Around a quarter of the sample comes from the top ten. The sequencing input was blood. These receptors were taken from a young man in good health.

The chain links TRBV3-1 to TRBJ2-5; no clear D gene. The V gene's germline CDR1 is LGHDT and CDR2 YNNKEL (reference sequence). The V end lost 0 bases, the J end lost 7 bases, and 15 bases lay between the germline ends. This CDR3 is built from 15 residues. As DNA, the CDR3 is TGTGCCAGCAGCCAAGATGTGTCAGTTCGTCGGACCCAGTACTTC. This sequence encodes CASSQDVSVRRTQYF.

The chain uses TRBV5-8 and TRBJ2-6; no reliable D call. The CDR3 contains 15 residues. Trimming left V 10 bases short and J 0 bases short, with 14 bases between. Germline-derived CDR1 and CDR2 are SGHTS and YDEGEE. As DNA, the CDR3 is TGTGCCGCTCGCCTACACCCCTCTGGGGCCAACGTCCTGACTTTC. It translates to CAARLHPSGANVLTF. Full variable domain (rest looked up from reference TRBV5-8 and TRBJ2-6): EAGVTQSPTHLIKTRGQQATLRCSPISGHTSVYWYQQALGLGLQFLLWYDEGEERNRGNFPPRFSGRQFPNYSSELNVNALELEDSALYLCAARLHPSGANVLTFGAGSRLTVL.